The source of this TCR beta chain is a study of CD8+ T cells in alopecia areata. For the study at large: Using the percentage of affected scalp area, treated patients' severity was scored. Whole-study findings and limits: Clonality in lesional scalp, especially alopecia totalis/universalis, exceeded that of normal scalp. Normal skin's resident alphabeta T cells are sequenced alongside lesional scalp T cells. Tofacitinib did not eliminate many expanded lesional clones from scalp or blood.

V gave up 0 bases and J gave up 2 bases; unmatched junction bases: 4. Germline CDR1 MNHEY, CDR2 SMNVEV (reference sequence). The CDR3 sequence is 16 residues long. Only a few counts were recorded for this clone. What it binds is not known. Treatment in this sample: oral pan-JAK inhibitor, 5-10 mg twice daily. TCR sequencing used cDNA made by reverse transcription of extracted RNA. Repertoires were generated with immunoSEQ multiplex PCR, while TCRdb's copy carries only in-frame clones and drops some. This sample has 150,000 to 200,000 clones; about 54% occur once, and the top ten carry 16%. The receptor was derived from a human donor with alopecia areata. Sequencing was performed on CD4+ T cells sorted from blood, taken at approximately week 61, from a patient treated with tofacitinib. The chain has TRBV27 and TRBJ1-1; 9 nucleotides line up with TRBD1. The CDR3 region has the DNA TGTGCCAGCAGTTTATCTTTGGGACAGGGTAACACTGAAGCTTTCTTT. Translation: CASSLSLGQGNTEAFF.